The T cell receptor beta chain under discussion was sequenced for a study of cytomegalovirus exposure and HLA in healthy donors. The study's findings and limits: Common viral pathogens seemed to be connected with several of the most significant clusters, according to a later analysis. In a later analysis, a genetic analysis reported fewer productive-TCR N-insertions in an Asian-associated ancestry cluster than the cohort average. CMV serostatus was the sole immune exposure information available.

This clone was recorded a few times. The antigen remains undetermined. The germline V gene encodes CDR1 SGHRS and CDR2 YFSETQ. The trim removed 0 bases at V and 6 bases at J, leaving 8 bases unmatched. This CDR3 region has 15 residues. PCR was performed using 60 Vbeta and 13 Jbeta primers. Some clones are missing from TCRdb's copy, which holds only in-frame ones; the method was immunoSEQ multiplex PCR. The sample lists about 100,000 clones; approximately 72% were seen once. This chain uses TRBV5-1 with TRBJ1-2; TRBD1 agrees at 7 bases. This receptor was obtained from a man between 35 and 55 years old in good health and CMV-seropositive. The sample was PBMCs. CDR3 loop: CASSLGEGGRDGYTF. The CDR3 DNA follows: TGCGCCAGCAGCTTGGGAGAAGGGGGCAGGGATGGCTACACCTTC.